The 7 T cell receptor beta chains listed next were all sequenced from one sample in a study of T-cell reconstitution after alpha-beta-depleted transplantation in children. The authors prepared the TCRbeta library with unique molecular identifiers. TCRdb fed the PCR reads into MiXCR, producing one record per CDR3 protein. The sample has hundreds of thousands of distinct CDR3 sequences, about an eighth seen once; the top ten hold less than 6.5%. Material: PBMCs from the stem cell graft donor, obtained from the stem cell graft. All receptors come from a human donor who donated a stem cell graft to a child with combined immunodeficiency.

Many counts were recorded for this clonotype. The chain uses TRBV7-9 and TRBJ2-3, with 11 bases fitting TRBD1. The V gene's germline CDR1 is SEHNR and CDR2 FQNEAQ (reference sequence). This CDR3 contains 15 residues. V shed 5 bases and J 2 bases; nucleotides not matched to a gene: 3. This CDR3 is CASSRTGGVTDTQYF. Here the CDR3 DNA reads TGTGCCAGCAGCAGGACAGGGGGCGTCACAGATACGCAGTATTTT. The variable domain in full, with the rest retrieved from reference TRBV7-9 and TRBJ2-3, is DTGVSQNPRHKITKRGQNVTFRCDPISEHNRLYWYRQTLGQGPEFLTYFQNEAQLEKSRLLSDRFSAERPKGSFSTLEIQRTEQGDSAMYLCASSRTGGVTDTQYFGPGTRLTVL.

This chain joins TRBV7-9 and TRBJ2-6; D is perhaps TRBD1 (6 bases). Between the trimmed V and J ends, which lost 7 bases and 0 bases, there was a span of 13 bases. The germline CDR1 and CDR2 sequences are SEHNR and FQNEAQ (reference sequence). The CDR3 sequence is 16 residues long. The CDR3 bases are TGTGCCAGCAAACCCAAAGGGGGCTCTGGGGCCAACGTCCTGACTTTC. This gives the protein CASKPKGGSGANVLTF.

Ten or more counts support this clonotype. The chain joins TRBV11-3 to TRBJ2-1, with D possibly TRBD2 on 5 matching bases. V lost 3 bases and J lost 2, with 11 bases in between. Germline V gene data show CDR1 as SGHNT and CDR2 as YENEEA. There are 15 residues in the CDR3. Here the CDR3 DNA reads TGTGCCAGCAGCTTTTCCGGGGAACCCTACAATGAGCAGTTCTTC. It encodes CASSFSGEPYNEQFF.

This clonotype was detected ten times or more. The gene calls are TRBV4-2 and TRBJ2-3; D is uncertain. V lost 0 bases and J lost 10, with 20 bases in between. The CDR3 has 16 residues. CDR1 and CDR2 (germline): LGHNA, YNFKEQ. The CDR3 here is CASSQEGTVSPLAQYF. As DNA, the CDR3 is TGTGCCAGCAGCCAAGAGGGTACTGTTTCTCCCCTGGCGCAGTATTTT.

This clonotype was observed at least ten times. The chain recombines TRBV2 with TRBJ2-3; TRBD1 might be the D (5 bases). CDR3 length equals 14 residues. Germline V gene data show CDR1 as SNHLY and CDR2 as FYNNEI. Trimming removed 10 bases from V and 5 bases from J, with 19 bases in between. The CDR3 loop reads CATRVNSGLDTQYF. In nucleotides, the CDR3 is TGTGCCACCAGGGTTAATTCAGGTTTAGATACGCAGTATTTT.

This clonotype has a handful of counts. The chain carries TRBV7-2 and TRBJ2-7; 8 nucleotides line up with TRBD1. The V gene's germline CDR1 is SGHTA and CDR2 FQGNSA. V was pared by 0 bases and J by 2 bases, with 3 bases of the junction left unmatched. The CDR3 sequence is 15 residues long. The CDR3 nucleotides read TGTGCCAGCAGCTTAGCCGTGACAGGGGCCTACGAGCAGTACTTC. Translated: CASSLAVTGAYEQYF.

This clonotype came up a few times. The DNA of the CDR3 is TGTGCCAGCAGCCCCTTAAGCGGGGGGTTCTCCTACAATGAGCAGTTCTTC. Its translation: CASSPLSGGFSYNEQFF. The chain uses TRBV7-8 and TRBJ2-1; 9 positions match TRBD2. The CDR3 has 17 residues. The V gene's germline CDR1 is SGHVS and CDR2 FQNEAQ. The junction had 8 bases not matched to a gene; V was cut back by 5 bases and J by 0 bases.